This T cell receptor beta chain is drawn from a study of type 1 regulatory T cells. Across the whole study: T-allo10 is a Tr1-enriched, alloantigen-specific CD4 T cell product made in vitro.

Germline trimming cut 5 bases from V and 3 bases from J; bases unmatched to any gene: 5. The CDR3 totals 14 residues. The V gene's germline CDR1 is SGHDT and CDR2 YYEEEE. One entry per CDR3 protein, called by TCRdb with MiXCR from the reads. The sample records some 90,000 distinct CDR3 sequences, around 30% being singletons. Sequenced sample: CD4+ T cells, either the whole sample or a sorted fraction (not recorded which). The origin of this receptor is a human donor in good health. This chain connects TRBV5-6 to TRBJ2-7, with 10 bases lining up with TRBD1. CDR3 in amino acids: CASSGTGVFYEQYF. The CDR3 DNA reads as TGTGCCAGCAGTGGGACAGGGGTTTTCTACGAGCAGTACTTC.